The 22 T cell receptor beta chains below were found in one sample sequenced in a study of T cell repertoires in cytomegalovirus infection. A single record per CDR3 protein comes from TCRdb applying MiXCR to the reads. The table includes about 310,000 distinct CDR3 sequences, 15% to 20% detected once. Sequenced sample: PBMCs. These TCRs come from a human donor in good health (CMV status not recorded). Some clones in this sample may be carry-over from other donors' samples.

At least ten counts were recorded for this clonotype. The J gene is TRBJ1-2, the V gene TRBV28; 7 bases agree with TRBD1. The CDR3 covers 14 residues. Germline values: CDR1 MDHEN, CDR2 SYDVKM. The V segment lost 6 bases and the J segment 4 bases; nucleotides outside the gene matches: 8. The CDR3 nucleotides are TGTGCCAGCAGCCCGGGAGGGGGCAGCTATGGCTACACCTTC. Residues: CASSPGGGSYGYTF.

This clonotype was counted many times. The chain employs TRBV11-2 and TRBJ1-1; TRBD1 might be the D (5 bases). There are 14 residues in the CDR3. CDR1 and CDR2 (germline): SGHAT, FQNNGV. V lost 5 bases and J 4 bases, leaving 14 bases between the germline ends. CDR3 region: CASSRQLGGTEAFF. In nucleotides, the CDR3 is TGTGCCAGCAGCCGACAGTTGGGGGGCACTGAAGCTTTCTTT.

This clonotype occurred many times. V and J are TRBV7-2 and TRBJ1-6; 7 bases match TRBD1. Germline trimming cut 6 bases from V and 3 bases from J; bases unmatched to any gene: 5. This CDR3 contains 15 residues. CDR1 and CDR2 (germline): SGHTA, FQGNSA. CDR3 nucleotides: TGTGCCAGCAGTTCGGACAGGCTCTATAATTCACCCCTCCACTTT. It encodes CASSSDRLYNSPLHF.

This clonotype was observed at least ten times. This chain uses TRBV19 with TRBJ1-3, with D hard to call. V gave up 6 bases and J gave up 0 bases, with 12 bases separating them. This CDR3 has 15 amino acids. Germline V gene sequence: CDR1 LNHDA, CDR2 SQIVND (reference sequence). The CDR3 is CASSSARFSGNTIYF. The CDR3 nucleotides are TGTGCCAGTAGCTCAGCCAGGTTCTCTGGAAACACCATATATTTT.

A note on this clonotype: This may be a read error, as it is one base from a much larger clone. The J gene is TRBJ2-7, the V gene TRBV28, with no clear D. Germline CDR1 and CDR2: MDHEN and SYDVKM. V was pared by 10 bases and J by 3 bases, with 16 bases between. The CDR3 spans 13 residues. CDR3 region: CANSPPENYEQYF. CDR3 DNA: TGTGCCAACTCACCTCCAGAAAACTACGAGCAGTACTTC.

The chain is built from TRBV10-3 and TRBJ1-1; D is undetermined. The CDR3 extends over 14 amino acids. Germline V CDR1 and CDR2: ENHRY, SYGVKD. V gave up 0 bases and J gave up 4 bases, with 9 bases separating them. The CDR3 DNA follows: TGTGCCATCAGTGAGTCATGGGTTGGCACTGAAGCTTTCTTT. Translation: CAISESWVGTEAFF.

The gene calls are TRBV20-1 and TRBJ1-1; D is unresolved. V was cut by 3 bases and J by 7 bases, with 6 bases left in between. The CDR3 loop spans 10 amino acids. Germline V gene sequence: CDR1 DFQATT, CDR2 SNEGSKA (reference sequence). The CDR3 spells CSARGGEAFF. The DNA of the CDR3 is TGCAGTGCTAGGGGCGGTGAAGCTTTCTTT.

This clonotype was picked up many times. DNA for the CDR3: TGTGCCAGCAGTTTAGCCAGCAACAATCAGCCCCAGCATTTT. Translated, it gives CASSLASNNQPQHF. V is TRBV12-3 or TRBV12-4 and J is TRBJ1-5; D gene ambiguous. CDR3 length equals 14 residues. Trimming removed 0 bases at V and 3 bases at J, with 6 bases between.

This clonotype showed up just a few times. The chain uses TRBV28 and TRBJ1-3, with D unclear. Trimming cost V 4 bases and J 0 bases, with 10 bases left between them. This CDR3 is 15 amino acids long. Germline V CDR1 and CDR2: MDHEN, SYDVKM. Written as DNA, the CDR3 is TGTGCCAGCAGTTCGGACGGACGCTCTGGAAACACCATATATTTT. Translating it yields CASSSDGRSGNTIYF.

The rearrangement joins TRBV12-3 or TRBV12-4 to TRBJ1-1; D gene unclear. V was pared by 2 bases and J by 2 bases, with 6 bases between. The CDR3 is 13 residues long. The CDR3 sequence: CASSLQDNTEAFF. The DNA of the CDR3 is TGTGCCAGCAGTTTACAGGATAACACTGAAGCTTTCTTT.

The rearrangement links TRBV27 to TRBJ2-5; 10 nucleotides align to TRBD1. V lost 10 bases, J lost 1 base, and 9 bases stayed unmatched. Germline CDR1 reads MNHEY; CDR2 reads SMNVEV (reference sequence). This CDR3 spans 15 amino acids. DNA of the CDR3: TGTGCCACCGCGAGGGACAGGGGAACCCAAGAGACCCAGTACTTC. It translates to CATARDRGTQETQYF.

This clonotype was observed a few times. The genes are TRBV20-1 and TRBJ2-2; D is ambiguous. This CDR3 has 14 amino acids. Germline V CDR1 and CDR2: DFQATT, SNEGSKA (reference sequence). V was pared by 3 bases and J by 6 bases, with 14 bases between. CDR3 loop: CSARARWAAGELFF. In DNA, the CDR3 is TGCAGTGCTAGGGCGCGGTGGGCGGCCGGGGAGCTGTTTTTT.

This clonotype was seen repeatedly, ten times or more. The V call is TRBV11-2, the J call TRBJ2-5; 11 bases line up with TRBD2. Trimming at V came to 5 bases and at J to 3 bases, leaving 2 bases not matched to a gene. The CDR3 sequence is 14 residues long. Germline V gene lookup returns CDR1 SGHAT and CDR2 FQNNGV. Written as DNA, the CDR3 is TGTGCCAGCAGCCCGACTAGCGGGGAAGAGACCCAGTACTTC. Translated, it gives CASSPTSGEETQYF.

This chain links TRBV2 with TRBJ1-1, with D unresolved. Germline values: CDR1 SNHLY, CDR2 FYNNEI. The germline V and J ends were trimmed by 6 bases and 0 bases, with 11 bases remaining between them. This CDR3 has 14 residues. CDR3 sequence reads: CASRDLAVNTEAFF. Here the CDR3 DNA reads TGTGCCAGCAGAGACCTTGCGGTGAACACTGAAGCTTTCTTT.

This clonotype was seen repeatedly, ten times or more. This chain's CDR3 is CADSSLGASYNEQFF. The DNA for the CDR3 is TGTGCCGACTCCAGCCTCGGGGCCTCCTACAATGAGCAGTTCTTC. This chain connects TRBV7-2 to TRBJ2-1, with D perhaps being TRBD1 or TRBD2 (5 bases each). Trimming stripped 11 bases from V and 0 bases from J, with 17 bases between. Germline V gene lookup returns CDR1 SGHTA and CDR2 FQGNSA. The CDR3 is made up of 15 amino acids.

There are a few counts of this clonotype. The rearrangement uses TRBV5-1 and TRBJ2-1; 12 bases line up with TRBD2. The germline V gene encodes CDR1 SGHRS and CDR2 YFSETQ. V was pared by 5 bases and J by 0 bases, with 9 bases of the junction left unmatched. The CDR3 loop spans 18 amino acids. The CDR3 sequence is CASRTSGGPLSSYNEQFF. Written as DNA, the CDR3 is TGCGCCAGCAGGACTAGCGGGGGTCCACTGAGCTCCTACAATGAGCAGTTCTTC.

This clonotype occurred a few times. V is TRBV10-3 and J is TRBJ2-6; D is undetermined. The CDR3 spans 15 residues. Trimming took 3 bases from V and 0 from J, leaving 6 bases between them. Germline assignment: CDR1 ENHRY and CDR2 SYGVKD. The CDR3 reads CAISDGYSGANVLTF. CDR3 sequence (DNA): TGTGCCATCAGTGATGGCTACTCTGGGGCCAACGTCCTGACTTTC.

In its sample, this clonotype was seen a few times. The chain employs TRBV6-1 and TRBJ2-7; no clear D gene. With 5 bases removed from V and 2 bases from J, the gap between germline ends came to 13 bases. CDR1 and CDR2 (germline): MNHNS, SASEGT. The CDR3 consists of 14 residues. The CDR3 reads CASSLVKDPYEQYF. The CDR3 bases are TGTGCCAGCAGTTTAGTGAAGGACCCCTACGAGCAGTACTTC.

This clonotype was seen ten or more times. The chain couples TRBV6-1 to TRBJ2-5; 7 bases agree with TRBD1. V was pared by 4 bases and J by 5 bases, with 7 bases of the junction left unmatched. The CDR3 consists of 14 residues. Germline lookup yields CDR1 MNHNS and CDR2 SASEGT. The CDR3 here is CASSAQGDVETQYF. The CDR3 DNA reads TGTGCCAGCAGTGCCCAGGGGGATGTGGAGACCCAGTACTTC.

The J gene is TRBJ1-1, the V gene TRBV4-3, with a possible D match to TRBD1 (6 bases). Trimming stripped 0 bases from V and 7 bases from J, with 15 bases between. The CDR3 extends over 15 amino acids. Germline loops: CDR1 LGHNA, CDR2 YSLEER. The CDR3 loop is CASSQDLGQPDEAFF. The CDR3 coding sequence is TGCGCCAGCAGCCAAGACTTAGGACAGCCGGATGAAGCTTTCTTT.

The table lists this clonotype with many counts. The genes are TRBV12-3 or TRBV12-4 and TRBJ2-7, with 7 bases that match TRBD2. V lost 6 bases and J lost 5; bases outside the gene matches: 13. This CDR3 has 15 residues. The CDR3 nucleotides read TGTGCCAGCAGATCCGAGACTAGCAAGAAGAACGAGCAGTACTTC. Its translation: CASRSETSKKNEQYF.

This clonotype was counted many times. The J gene is TRBJ1-1, the V gene TRBV7-6; D gene uncertain. V was cut by 8 bases and J by 0 bases, with 10 bases left in between. The CDR3 is 13 amino acids. CDR1 is SGHVS, CDR2 FNYEAQ, per germline. In DNA, the CDR3 is TGTGCCAGCGGCGGGAACCTGAACACTGAAGCTTTCTTT. This encodes CASGGNLNTEAFF.